The 11 T cell receptor beta chains given below trace back to one sample, sequenced in a study of T cells in Graves' hyperthyroidism and ophthalmopathy (dated by TCRdb to between 2019 and 2020). The library was made by multiplex PCR. Data came from an Illumina HiSeq 2000. Amplification of TCR beta CDR3 regions was carried out from RNA transcripts. The first round of RT-PCR for the TCR CDR3 was performed with the HTBI primer set and the Qiagen OneStep RT-PCR kit. Starting from the raw public reads, TCRdb applied fastp trimming at Q25, assembled clones with MiXCR and retained in-frame beta chains. Rows are unified per CDR3 protein, each entry keeping the most common DNA and genes. For this sample there are 600,000 to 800,000 distinct CDR3 sequences; roughly a third appear just once. The ten most abundant clones make up 30% to 40% of the sample. Sequenced material: blood. These receptors came from a woman between 40 and 50 years old with Graves' hyperthyroidism.

On this clonotype: A much larger clone lies a single base off, so this may be a read error. J is TRBJ2-5 and V is TRBV5-1, with D perhaps matching TRBD1 (5 bases). The CDR3 sequence is 14 residues long. CDR1 is SGHRS and CDR2 is YFSETQ in the germline V gene. CDR3 bases: TGTGCCAGCAGCTTGGCAGGGTTCGAAGAGACCCAGTACTTC. It specifies CASSLAGFEETQYF.

The chain is built from TRBV7-2 and TRBJ2-7; D is unclear. V was pared by 0 bases and J by 2 bases, with 8 bases between. CDR3 length: 14 residues. Germline values: CDR1 SGHTA, CDR2 FQGNSA. In DNA form, the CDR3 reads TGTGCCAGCAGCTTAGCATCACAGACCTACGAGCAGTACTTC. Its protein product is CASSLASQTYEQYF. The whole variable domain, filled in from reference TRBV7-2 and TRBJ2-7, reads GAGVSQSPSNKVTEKGKDVELRCDPISGHTALYWYRQSLGQGLEFLIYFQGNSAPDKSGLPSDRFSAERTGGSVSTLTIQRTQQEDSAVYLCASSLASQTYEQYFGPGTRLTVT.

V gene TRBV7-8 combines with J gene TRBJ1-1; 7 nucleotides align to TRBD1. The CDR3 covers 14 residues. Per germline, CDR1 SGHVS and CDR2 FQNEAQ. J lost 8 bases, V lost 5 bases, and 11 bases had no gene match. The CDR3 loop reads CASSQGVGGREAFF. As DNA, the CDR3 is TGTGCCAGCAGCCAGGGTGTAGGGGGCAGAGAAGCTTTCTTT.

This clonotype was picked up many times. The chain carries TRBV7-6 and TRBJ2-7; D possibly uses TRBD1 or TRBD2 (6 bases each). This CDR3 is built from 14 residues. Between the trimmed V and J ends, which lost 5 bases and 3 bases, there was a span of 14 bases. Looked up from germline, CDR1 is SGHVS and CDR2 is FNYEAQ. CDR3 coding DNA: TGTGCCAGCAGCCTGAGAGGGGGGAGCTACGAGCAGTACTTC. This gives the protein CASSLRGGSYEQYF.

The gene calls are TRBV19 and TRBJ1-2; no clear D. This CDR3 region has 11 residues. Trimming pared 3 bases from V and 8 bases from J, leaving 7 bases between. The germline gives CDR1 LNHDA, CDR2 SQIVND (reference sequence). The CDR3 DNA follows: TGTGCCAGTAGTATGCCGAGCGGCTACACCTTC. The encoded protein is CASSMPSGYTF.

This clonotype came up many times. V usage is TRBV7-2 and J usage is TRBJ1-5; a possible D gene is TRBD1 (5 bases). Trimming stripped 6 bases from V and 0 bases from J, with 9 bases between. The CDR3 runs to 14 residues. Germline CDR1 is SGHTA and CDR2 is FQGNSA. CDR3 residues: CASSPRVSNQPQHF. The CDR3 DNA reads as TGTGCCAGCAGTCCCAGGGTTAGCAATCAGCCCCAGCATTTT.

Written as DNA, the CDR3 is TGTGCCATCAGCGCGGCGGGGGGGGGGGCCATCGAGACCCAGTACTTC. Protein: CAISAAGGGAIETQYF. The rearrangement joins TRBV10-3 to TRBJ2-5, with TRBD2 matching 9 bases. The CDR3 loop spans 16 amino acids. The J segment lost 5 bases and the V segment lost 6 bases, leaving 13 bases of the junction unmatched. Germline values: CDR1 ENHRY, CDR2 SYGVKD.

The sample holds many counts of this clonotype. The genes are TRBV19 and TRBJ1-5; D may be TRBD1 (5 bases). Germline loops: CDR1 LNHDA, CDR2 SQIVND (reference sequence). This CDR3 contains 17 residues. V was pared by 3 bases and J by 3 bases, with 18 bases between. The CDR3 DNA sequence: TGTGCCAGTAGTATGACTCGCGGGGGATTGAACAATCAGCCCCAGCATTTT. This encodes CASSMTRGGLNNQPQHF.

This clonotype came up many times. The chain uses TRBV10-3 and TRBJ1-2; perhaps TRBD1 as D (5 bases). The CDR3 loop spans 14 amino acids. Germline V gene sequence: CDR1 ENHRY, CDR2 SYGVKD. Trimming shortened V by 3 bases and J by 3 bases, and 11 bases separated the two germline ends. DNA of the CDR3: TGTGCCATCAGTGACGGGGGAAGGGACTATGGCTACACCTTC. It codes for CAISDGGRDYGYTF.

This clonotype has only a few counts. The chain uses TRBV20-1 and TRBJ2-2; D remains ambiguous. CDR1 is DFQATT and CDR2 is SNEGSKA in the germline V gene (reference sequence). Trimming removed 0 bases from V and 4 bases from J, with 9 bases in between. The CDR3 loop spans 14 amino acids. CDR3 protein: CSARDGLSTGELFF. CDR3 bases: TGCAGTGCTAGAGACGGCCTGTCCACCGGGGAGCTGTTTTTT.

This clonotype was seen repeatedly, ten times or more. The chain is built from TRBV19 and TRBJ1-1, with TRBD1 matching 7 bases. This CDR3 is 14 amino acids long. The V and J ends lost 8 bases and 1 base, in that order; junction bases with no gene match: 7. The germline gives CDR1 LNHDA, CDR2 SQIVND (reference sequence). The CDR3 is CASSRQGANTEAFF. CDR3 nucleotides: TGTGCCAGTTCTAGACAGGGTGCGAACACTGAAGCTTTCTTT. The whole variable domain, remainder taken from reference TRBV19 and TRBJ1-1, is DGGITQSPKYLFRKEGQNVTLSCEQNLNHDAMYWYRQDPGQGLRLIYYSQIVNDFQKGDIAEGYSVSREKKESFPLTVTSAQKNPTAFYLCASSRQGANTEAFFGQGTRLTVV.